These 6 T cell receptor beta chains came from one sample sequenced in a study of patients and donors after allogeneic stem cell transplantation. Each CDR3 protein gets one entry after TCRdb re-called the RT-PCR reads with MiXCR. The data hold about 960,000 distinct CDR3 sequences, with roughly 18% observed a single time. Sequencing input: blood, either unsorted or a sorted T cell fraction (not recorded which). These receptors were collected from a human donor who was either an allogeneic HSCT recipient or a stem cell or donor lymphocyte infusion donor (not recorded which). It is not recorded whose cells these are; they may come from a transplant donor.

The sample holds a few counts of this clonotype. The CDR3 bases are TGTGCCAGCAGCTTCGGTCCGGCGGCCCTCTACGAGCAGTACTTC. It codes for CASSFGPAALYEQYF. This chain joins TRBV5-5 and TRBJ2-7; D gene uncertain. CDR1 is SGHKS and CDR2 is YYEKEE in the germline V gene (reference sequence). The ends were cut back, 2 bases at V and 3 bases at J, with 15 bases in the middle. The length of the CDR3 is 15 residues. Filled out from reference TRBV5-5 and TRBJ2-7, the complete variable domain reads DAGVTQSPTHLIKTRGQQVTLRCSPISGHKSVSWYQQVLGQGPQFIFQYYEKEERGRGNFPDRFSARQFPNYSSELNVNALLLGDSALYLCASSFGPAALYEQYFGPGTRLTVT.

This clonotype was seen a handful of times. The chain recombines TRBV6-1 with TRBJ1-1; 8 positions agree with TRBD1. Germline V gene lookup returns CDR1 MNHNS and CDR2 SASEGT. The CDR3 extends over 14 amino acids. With V trimmed by 2 bases and J by 4 bases, 3 bases remained unmatched. CDR3 DNA sequence: TGTGCCAGCAGTGAACAGGGGGCTCCCACTGAAGCTTTCTTT. Its translation is CASSEQGAPTEAFF.

The J gene is TRBJ2-7, the V gene TRBV3-1; 7 bases are shared with TRBD1. The CDR3 length is 14 residues. Germline V gives CDR1 LGHDT, CDR2 YNNKEL (reference sequence). Trimming removed 4 bases from V and 6 bases from J; junction bases left unmatched: 9. The CDR3 DNA reads as TGTGCCAGCAGCCTTACTACAGGGGAAGGCGAGCAGTACTTC. It codes for CASSLTTGEGEQYF.

J is TRBJ2-1 and V is TRBV2; D possibly corresponds to TRBD1 (7 bases). Trimming took off 7 bases at V and 6 bases at J, with 13 bases between the two ends. CDR1 is SNHLY, CDR2 FYNNEI, per germline. This CDR3 spans 13 amino acids. The CDR3 loop is CASKARGVNEQFF. The CDR3 DNA is TGTGCCAGCAAGGCCAGGGGGGTCAATGAGCAGTTCTTC.

This clonotype was counted only a few times. The rearrangement joins TRBV20-1 to TRBJ2-3; tentative D call: TRBD2 (5 bases). Germline V gene lookup returns CDR1 DFQATT and CDR2 SNEGSKA (reference sequence). The CDR3 consists of 14 residues. With 3 bases removed from V and 5 bases from J, the gap between germline ends came to 15 bases. This CDR3 reads CSARRAQRIDTQYF. CDR3 nucleotides: TGCAGTGCTAGGCGAGCCCAGCGGATAGATACGCAGTATTTT.

V usage is TRBV7-2 and J usage is TRBJ1-5; D possibly corresponds to TRBD1 (6 bases). In germline, CDR1 is SGHTA, CDR2 FQGNSA. The CDR3 spans 16 residues. The V end was cut by 4 bases, the J end by 3 bases, with 16 bases between. The CDR3 DNA is TGTGCCAGCAGCTCCCATAGTGGGGACACCAATCAGCCCCAGCATTTT. Protein: CASSSHSGDTNQPQHF.